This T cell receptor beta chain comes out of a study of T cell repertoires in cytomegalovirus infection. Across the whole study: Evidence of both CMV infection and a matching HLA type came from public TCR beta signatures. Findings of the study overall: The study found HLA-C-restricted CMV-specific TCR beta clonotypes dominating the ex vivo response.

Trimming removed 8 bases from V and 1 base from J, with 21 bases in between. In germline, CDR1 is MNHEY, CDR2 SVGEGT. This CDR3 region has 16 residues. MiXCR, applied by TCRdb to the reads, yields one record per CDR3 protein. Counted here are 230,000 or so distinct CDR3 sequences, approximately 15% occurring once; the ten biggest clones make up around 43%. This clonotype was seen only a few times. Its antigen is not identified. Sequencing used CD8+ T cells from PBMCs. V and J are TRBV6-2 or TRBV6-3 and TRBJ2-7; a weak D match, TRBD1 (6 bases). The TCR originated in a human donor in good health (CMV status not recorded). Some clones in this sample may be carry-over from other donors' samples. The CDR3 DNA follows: TGTGCCAGCGAGTCCCTCTCGTGGACAGCGTCCTACGAGCAGTACTTC. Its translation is CASESLSWTASYEQYF.